These 8 T cell receptor beta chains were sequenced from one sample in a study of cytomegalovirus exposure and HLA in healthy donors (TCRdb year 2017). Library preparation employed the immunoSEQ multiplex PCR assay. The multiplex PCR relied on a mix of 60 forward primers for TCR Vbeta segments and 13 reverse primers for TCR Jbeta segments. The source is immuneACCESS, and TCRdb retained only in-frame sequences with V and J called. Part of the clones is not carried over; for the studies checked, unresolved V genes explain less than half of this, and the remainder is unexplained. Present in this sample are around 140,000 clones, about three quarters of which were seen just once. The ten biggest clones cover about 1.7% of the sample. The sequenced material came from PBMCs. These receptors were collected from a female donor in good health and CMV-seropositive.

This chain links TRBV10-2 with TRBJ2-1, with a weak D call TRBD1 (5 bases). V was trimmed by 11 bases and J by 3 bases, leaving 14 bases between them. Germline lookup yields CDR1 WSHSY and CDR2 SAAADI. The CDR3 spans 13 residues. CDR3 nucleotide sequence: TGCGCCTGCGACAGTCAAAACTACAATGAGCAGTTCTTC. It encodes CACDSQNYNEQFF.

This clone was seen a few times. The chain carries TRBV2 and TRBJ1-3; D perhaps matches TRBD1 (6 bases). The CDR3 is made up of 12 amino acids. Germline V gives CDR1 SNHLY, CDR2 FYNNEI. Trimming pared 1 base from V and 10 bases from J, leaving 8 bases between. The DNA of the CDR3 is TGTGCCAGCAGTGAAGGGCAGGGGACCATATATTTT. Translation: CASSEGQGTIYF.

The gene calls are TRBV28 and TRBJ1-2; 11 positions match TRBD1. The CDR3 contains 12 residues. The germline gives CDR1 MDHEN, CDR2 SYDVKM. For the CDR3, the DNA is TGTGCTTCGGGACAGGGGGTCTATGGCTACACCTTC. It specifies CASGQGVYGYTF.

The chain joins TRBV20-1 to TRBJ1-2; D is ambiguous. The CDR3 consists of 11 residues. Trimming removed 6 bases at V and 5 bases at J, with 10 bases between. Germline CDR1 DFQATT, CDR2 SNEGSKA (reference sequence). The chain's CDR3 is CSAGESYGYTF. The CDR3 DNA follows: TGCAGTGCCGGGGAGAGTTATGGCTACACCTTC.

The CDR3 here is CASSPGSGLYGYTF. CDR3 DNA: TGTGCCAGCAGTCCGGGGAGTGGCCTTTATGGCTACACCTTC. J is TRBJ1-2 and V is TRBV6-1; D gene ambiguous. With 5 bases removed from V and 5 bases from J, the gap between germline ends came to 15 bases. The germline CDR1 and CDR2 sequences are MNHNS and SASEGT. CDR3 length equals 14 residues.

The chain carries TRBV30 and TRBJ2-7; D is perhaps TRBD1 (5 bases). Between the trimmed V and J ends, which lost 4 bases and 7 bases, there was a span of 23 bases. CDR3 length equals 15 residues. The V gene's germline CDR1 is GTSNPN and CDR2 SVGIG (reference sequence). CDR3 in amino acids: CAWTHFSGPGKEQYF. In DNA, the CDR3 is TGTGCCTGGACCCACTTCTCCGGGCCAGGGAAAGAGCAGTACTTC.

J is TRBJ2-7 and V is TRBV5-1, with D possibly matching TRBD1 (6 bases). There are 15 residues in the CDR3. Between the trimmed V and J ends, which lost 4 bases and 0 bases, there was a span of 14 bases. CDR1 SGHRS and CDR2 YFSETQ come from the germline V gene. The CDR3 is CASSKTTGSSYEQYF. The CDR3 nucleotides are TGCGCCAGCAGCAAGACTACAGGGAGCTCCTACGAGCAGTACTTC.

The chain joins TRBV7-6 to TRBJ1-1; 9 bases match TRBD1. With V trimmed by 7 bases and J by 2 bases, 5 bases remained unmatched. The CDR3 is 14 amino acids. Germline assignment: CDR1 SGHVS and CDR2 FNYEAQ. DNA for the CDR3: TGTGCCAGCAAGGCGGGACAGGGAAACACTGAAGCTTTCTTT. Its protein is CASKAGQGNTEAFF.